This T cell receptor (beta chain) was recorded in a study of T cell changes during pregnancy in multiple sclerosis. There are 15 residues in the CDR3. CDR1 is ENHRY and CDR2 is SYGVKD in the germline V gene. V shed 0 bases and J 8 bases; nucleotides not matched to a gene: 8. The table came from immunoSEQ multiplex PCR; TCRdb's copy has only in-frame clones and leaves some out. This table has tens of thousands of clones, around 90% appearing once. This TCR was sampled from a female donor with multiple sclerosis, enrolled in a pregnancy study. The chain links TRBV10-3 to TRBJ1-2, with 8 bases lining up with TRBD1. The source was peripheral blood, collected before pregnancy. The CDR3 DNA is TGTGCCATCAGTGAGTCTGAGGACAGGGACGGGGGCTACACCTTC. Translated, it gives CAISESEDRDGGYTF.